In this sample, the clone carrying this T cell receptor beta chain turned up a few times. TCRdb re-called the RACE reads with MiXCR, one entry per CDR3 protein. The sample carries about 260,000 distinct CDR3 sequences, 7% to 10% recorded once. This sample's time point: pre-sensitization, week 0. Treatment specified: therapeutic diphenylcyclopropenone sensitization with weekly scalp DPC. This record belongs to a study of human T cells and chemical hapten exposure. This CDR3 has 16 amino acids. J lost 0 bases, V lost 5 bases, and 5 bases had no gene match. Looked up from germline, CDR1 is LNHNV and CDR2 is YYDKDF (reference sequence).

This receptor was obtained from a woman in her 40s with alopecia areata. Some clones in this sample may be carry-over from other donors' samples. The material was whole blood, obtained in connection with sensitization to the hapten diphenylcyclopropenone (DPC). The chain has TRBV15 and TRBJ2-1, with 9 bases aligning to TRBD2. The CDR3 DNA reads as TGTGCCACCAGCCGGAGACTAGCGGCCTCCTACAATGAGCAGTTCTTC. This gives the protein CATSRRLAASYNEQFF.